This TCR beta chain was captured in a study of OX40 agonist ivuxolimab in advanced cancers. Looking at the study overall: Ivuxolimab, which targeted the costimulatory receptor OX40 (CD134), was an agonistic, fully human IgG2 monoclonal antibody. Intravenous ivuxolimab was administered to patients every 2 weeks at six dose levels: 0.01, 0.1, 0.3, 1.5, 3 and 10 mg/kg. Among the 50 to 55 dose-escalation patients, around 19 had hepatocellular carcinoma, roughly 15 melanoma, 9 renal cell carcinoma and 9 head and neck cancer. In the dose-escalation cohort, 82.7% of patients were male, and the mean age was approximately 55 years, with a range of about 20 to 79. Prior anti-PD-1, anti-PD-L1 or anti-CTLA-4 therapy was permitted, and approximately 40% of dose-escalation patients had received checkpoint inhibitors. Partial responses occurred in three dose-escalation patients: two with cutaneous melanoma and one with hepatocellular carcinoma. The purpose of peripheral TCRbeta sequencing was to test whether ivuxolimab changed TCR sequence diversity and led to clonal T-cell expansion. The paper reports the monotherapy dose-escalation portion (N ≈ 50 patients) of the phase I ivuxolimab trial.

The full study reports these points: Which antigens the clonally expanded peripheral T cells were specific for was not determined. Low levels of normalized T-cell clonal expansion were also seen in some patients who did not respond. Clonal expansion of both CD4+ and CD8+ blood T cells was observed from baseline to week 6 at doses 0.1 to 3.0 mg/kg. In the 0.1-3.0 mg/kg groups, partial responders had among the lowest normalized peripheral clonal expansion, particularly in CD8+ T cells. After ivuxolimab, CD8+ T cells had more expanded clones than CD4+ T cells on average.

According to the germline V gene (reference sequence), CDR1 reads SGHKS and CDR2 reads YYEKEE. The CDR3 runs 18 amino acids, cysteine and phenylalanine included. The kept DNA is CDR3 alone, 54 bases in frame from the first base. V loses 4 bases of germline sequence and J loses 2 bases, and the interval between the two ends is 22 bases. Genomic DNA was isolated from the sorted cells so that the TCRbeta CDR3 region could be sequenced. The immunoSEQ Assay was used for sequencing of TCRbeta CDR3 regions. TCRdb holds this immuneACCESS table with in-frame rearrangements only. Some clones are missing; in checked studies, unresolved V genes explain under half, and the rest has no known cause. The sample table shows 100,000 to 150,000 clones, and around 90% are seen once. Together, the top ten hold 0.7% to 0.9% of the sample. Patients with autoimmune disease history or receiving systemic immunosuppression were excluded from the trial. Peripheral blood for TCR sequencing was collected from all dose cohorts at baseline, on cycle 4 day 1, and on cycle 7 day 1. The samples were drawn from a first-in-human, open-label, multicenter phase I dose-escalation trial of ivuxolimab. Adults with locally advanced or metastatic melanoma, renal cell carcinoma, hepatocellular carcinoma or head and neck squamous cell carcinoma were enrolled in the trial. CD4+ and CD8+ T cells were sorted separately from peripheral blood before TCR sequencing.

As concerns this clone: No cognate antigen has been identified for it. Per-nucleotide qualities are absent, and no much larger clonotype sits a single base away.

The chain is made from TRBV5-5 and TRBJ1-5; a weak D assignment points to TRBD1 (6 bases agree). The clonotype originates from an adult with an advanced solid tumor such as melanoma, head and neck, liver or kidney cancer. The source was CD4+ or CD8+ T cells sorted from blood, collected in a trial of the OX40 agonist ivuxolimab. Here is the DNA: TGTGCCAGCAGCAGAAAGCCAGGGGACCGCTGGGGCAATCAGCCCCAGCATTTT. Its coded protein is CASSRKPGDRWGNQPQHF.